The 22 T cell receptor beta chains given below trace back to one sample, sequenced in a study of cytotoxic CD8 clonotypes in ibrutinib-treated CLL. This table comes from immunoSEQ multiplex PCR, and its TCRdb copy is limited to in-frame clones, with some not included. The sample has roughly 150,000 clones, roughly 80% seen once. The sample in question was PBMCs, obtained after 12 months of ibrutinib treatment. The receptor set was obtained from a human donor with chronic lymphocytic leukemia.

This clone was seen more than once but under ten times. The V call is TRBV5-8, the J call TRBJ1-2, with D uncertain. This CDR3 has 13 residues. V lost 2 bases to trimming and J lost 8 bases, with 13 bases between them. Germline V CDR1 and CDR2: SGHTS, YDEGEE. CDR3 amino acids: CASSFMERAGYTF. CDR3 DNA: TGTGCCAGCAGCTTTATGGAACGGGCCGGCTACACCTTC.

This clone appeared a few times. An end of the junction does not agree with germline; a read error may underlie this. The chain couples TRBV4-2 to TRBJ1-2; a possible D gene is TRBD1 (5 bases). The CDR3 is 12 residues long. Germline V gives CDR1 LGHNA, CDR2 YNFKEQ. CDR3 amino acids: CASSQDQGLSDF. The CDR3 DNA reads TGTGCCAGCAGCCAAGACCAGGGTCTTTCAGACTTC.

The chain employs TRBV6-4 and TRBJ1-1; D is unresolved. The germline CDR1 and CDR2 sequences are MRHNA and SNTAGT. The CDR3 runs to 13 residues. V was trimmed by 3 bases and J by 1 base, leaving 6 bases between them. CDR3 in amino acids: CASSEQKNTEAFF. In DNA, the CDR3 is TGTGCCAGCAGTGAACAGAAGAACACTGAAGCTTTCTTT.

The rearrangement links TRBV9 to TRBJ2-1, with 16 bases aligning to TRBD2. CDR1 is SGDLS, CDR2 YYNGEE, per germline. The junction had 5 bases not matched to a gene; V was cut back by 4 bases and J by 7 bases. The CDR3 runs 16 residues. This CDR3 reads CASSPGTSGGVNEQFF. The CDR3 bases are TGTGCCAGCAGCCCCGGGACTAGCGGGGGGGTGAATGAGCAGTTCTTC.

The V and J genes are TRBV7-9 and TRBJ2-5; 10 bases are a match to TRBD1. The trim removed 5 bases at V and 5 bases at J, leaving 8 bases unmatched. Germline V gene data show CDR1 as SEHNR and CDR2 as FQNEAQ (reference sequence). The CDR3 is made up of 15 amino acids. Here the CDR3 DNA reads TGTGCCAGCAGCCCTCGACAGGGGGCGCGGGAGACCCAGTACTTC. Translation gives CASSPRQGARETQYF.

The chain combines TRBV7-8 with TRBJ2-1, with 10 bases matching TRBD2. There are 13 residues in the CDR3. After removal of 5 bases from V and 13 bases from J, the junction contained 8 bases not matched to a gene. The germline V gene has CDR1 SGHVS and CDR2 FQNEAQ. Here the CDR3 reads CASSTSRTSGQFF. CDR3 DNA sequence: TGTGCCAGCAGCACATCCCGGACTAGCGGCCAGTTCTTC.

In DNA, the CDR3 is TGTGCCAGCAGCTTAGGGGGACACCCGGTCTACACCTTC. This gives the protein CASSLGGHPVYTF. The chain carries TRBV7-9 and TRBJ1-2, with D maybe TRBD1 (6 bases). Trimming shortened V by 1 base and J by 10 bases, and 13 bases separated the two germline ends. The germline V gene has CDR1 SEHNR and CDR2 FQNEAQ (reference sequence). This CDR3 spans 13 amino acids.

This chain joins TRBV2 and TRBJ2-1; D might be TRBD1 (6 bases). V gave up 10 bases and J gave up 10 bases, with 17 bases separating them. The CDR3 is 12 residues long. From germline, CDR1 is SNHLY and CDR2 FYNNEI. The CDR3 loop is CANSQGHGEQFF. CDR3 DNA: TGTGCCAACTCTCAGGGGCACGGAGAGCAGTTCTTC. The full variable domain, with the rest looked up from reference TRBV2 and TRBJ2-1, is EPEVTQTPSHQVTQMGQEVILRCVPISNHLYFYWYRQILGQKVEFLVSFYNNEISEKSEIFDDQFSVERPDGSNFTLKIRSTKLEDSAMYFCANSQGHGEQFFGPGTRLTVL.

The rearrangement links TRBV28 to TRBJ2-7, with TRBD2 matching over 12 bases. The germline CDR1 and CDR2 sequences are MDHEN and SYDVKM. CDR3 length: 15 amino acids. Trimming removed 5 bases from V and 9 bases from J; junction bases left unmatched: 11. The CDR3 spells CASSTRTSGTLWQYF. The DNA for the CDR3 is TGTGCCAGCAGTACTAGGACTAGCGGGACGCTATGGCAGTACTTC.

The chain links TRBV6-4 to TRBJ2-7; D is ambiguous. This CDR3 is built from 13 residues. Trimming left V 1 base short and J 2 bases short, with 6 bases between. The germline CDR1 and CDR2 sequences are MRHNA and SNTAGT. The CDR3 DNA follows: TGTGCCAGCAGTGACTTTGACCCCTACGAGCAGTACTTC. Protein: CASSDFDPYEQYF.

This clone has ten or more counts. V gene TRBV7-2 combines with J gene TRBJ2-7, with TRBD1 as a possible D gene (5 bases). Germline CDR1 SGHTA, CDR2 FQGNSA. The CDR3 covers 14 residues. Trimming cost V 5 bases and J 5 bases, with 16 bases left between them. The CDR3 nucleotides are TGTGCCAGCAGCGATAACGTGGCAGGGAACGAGCAGTACTTC. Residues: CASSDNVAGNEQYF.

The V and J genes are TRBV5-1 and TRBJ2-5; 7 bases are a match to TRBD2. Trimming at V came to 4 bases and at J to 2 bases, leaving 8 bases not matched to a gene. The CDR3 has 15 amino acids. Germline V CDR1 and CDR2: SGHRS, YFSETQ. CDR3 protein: CASSRGGVGQETQYF. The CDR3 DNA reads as TGCGCCAGCAGCCGGGGAGGGGTAGGTCAAGAGACCCAGTACTTC.

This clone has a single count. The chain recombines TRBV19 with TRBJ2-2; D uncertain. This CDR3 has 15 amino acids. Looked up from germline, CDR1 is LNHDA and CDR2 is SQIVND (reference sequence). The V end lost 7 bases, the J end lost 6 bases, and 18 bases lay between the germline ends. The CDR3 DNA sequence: TGTGCCAGTATGCCTAGGGCCGTAGACTCCGGGGAGCTGTTTTTT. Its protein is CASMPRAVDSGELFF.

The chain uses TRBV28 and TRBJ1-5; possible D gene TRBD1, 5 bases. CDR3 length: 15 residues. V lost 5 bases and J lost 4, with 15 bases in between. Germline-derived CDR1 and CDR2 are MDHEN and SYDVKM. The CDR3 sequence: CASSGVRGRNQPQHF. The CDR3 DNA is TGTGCCAGCAGTGGCGTAAGGGGTCGTAATCAGCCCCAGCATTTT.

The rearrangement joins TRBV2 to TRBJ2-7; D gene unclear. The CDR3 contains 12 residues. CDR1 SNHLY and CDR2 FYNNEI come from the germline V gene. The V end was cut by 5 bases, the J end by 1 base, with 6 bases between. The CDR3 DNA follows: TGTGCCAGCAGTCAACAGTCCTACGAGCAGTACTTC. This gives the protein CASSQQSYEQYF.

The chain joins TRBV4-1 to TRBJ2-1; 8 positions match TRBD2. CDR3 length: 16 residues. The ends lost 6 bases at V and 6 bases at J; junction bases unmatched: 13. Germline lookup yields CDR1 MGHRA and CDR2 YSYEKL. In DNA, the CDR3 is TGCGCCAGCAGAAAGCCGGGCCGGGAGGGGGGCAATGAGCAGTTCTTC. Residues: CASRKPGREGGNEQFF.

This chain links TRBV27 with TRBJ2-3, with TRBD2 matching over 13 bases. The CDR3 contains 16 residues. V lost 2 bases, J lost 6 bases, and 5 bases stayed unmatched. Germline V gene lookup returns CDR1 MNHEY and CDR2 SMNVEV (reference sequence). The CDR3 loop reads CASSLRGTSGMDTQYF. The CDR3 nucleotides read TGTGCCAGCAGTTTACGCGGGACTAGCGGGATGGATACGCAGTATTTT.

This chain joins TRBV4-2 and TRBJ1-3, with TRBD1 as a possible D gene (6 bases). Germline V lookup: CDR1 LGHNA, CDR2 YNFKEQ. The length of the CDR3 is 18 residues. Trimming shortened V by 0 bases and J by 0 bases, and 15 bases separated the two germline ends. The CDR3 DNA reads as TGTGCCAGCAGCCAAGATCCCCTGGACAGACTCTCTGGAAACACCATATATTTT. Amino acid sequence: CASSQDPLDRLSGNTIYF.

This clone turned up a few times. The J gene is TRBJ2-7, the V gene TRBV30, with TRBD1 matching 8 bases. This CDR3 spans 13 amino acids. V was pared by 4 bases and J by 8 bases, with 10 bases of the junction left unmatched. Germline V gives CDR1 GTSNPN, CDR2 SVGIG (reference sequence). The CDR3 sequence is CAWNNGQGMKQYF. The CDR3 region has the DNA TGTGCCTGGAATAACGGACAGGGAATGAAGCAGTACTTC.

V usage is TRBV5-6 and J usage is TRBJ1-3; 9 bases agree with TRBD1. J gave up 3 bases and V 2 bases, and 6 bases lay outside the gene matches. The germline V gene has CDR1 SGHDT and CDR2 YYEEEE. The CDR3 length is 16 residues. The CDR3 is CASSFRTGVSGNTIYF. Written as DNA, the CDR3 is TGTGCCAGCAGCTTTAGGACAGGGGTCAGTGGAAACACCATATATTTT.

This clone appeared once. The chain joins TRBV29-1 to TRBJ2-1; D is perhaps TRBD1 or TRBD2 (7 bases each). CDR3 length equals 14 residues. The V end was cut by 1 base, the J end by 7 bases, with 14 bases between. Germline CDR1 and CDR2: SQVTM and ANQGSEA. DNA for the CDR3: TGCAGCGTTGAAGGGGGAGGGGGCTGGAATGAGCAGTTCTTC. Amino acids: CSVEGGGGWNEQFF.

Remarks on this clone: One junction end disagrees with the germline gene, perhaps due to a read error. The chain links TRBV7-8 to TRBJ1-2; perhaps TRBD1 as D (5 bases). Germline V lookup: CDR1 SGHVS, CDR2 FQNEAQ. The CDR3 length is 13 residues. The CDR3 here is CASSTSGKYDYTF. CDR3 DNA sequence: TGTGCCAGCAGCACCTCAGGGAAATATGACTACACCTTC.